This TCR beta chain derives from a study of PD-1 blockade in classical Hodgkin lymphoma. Study results and limitations: The authors excluded patients who started nivolumab under 1 year after ASCT. Sources of repertoire differences remain undefined, possibly disease activity or prior therapy.

The data were produced by immunoSEQ multiplex PCR, yet TCRdb's version contains in-frame clones alone and is incomplete. Here the sample spans some 33,000 clones, around 80% being singletons. As to this clone: Its antigen is not identified.

Indicated time point: cycle 4 day 1 (C4D1), after five to seven weeks of nivolumab. The patients all showed relapse after autologous stem cell transplantation, while their brentuximab vedotin exposure varied. In germline, CDR1 is MDHEN, CDR2 SYDVKM. The germline V and J ends were trimmed by 6 bases and 7 bases, with 12 bases remaining between them. This CDR3 contains 12 residues. This material consisted of peripheral blood mononuclear cells (PBMCs), taken before the fourth cycle of nivolumab. The clonotype originates from a human donor with classical Hodgkin lymphoma. The chain recombines TRBV28 with TRBJ1-1, with D perhaps TRBD1 (5 bases). CDR3 sequence reads: CASSGGSGEAFF. The CDR3 bases are TGTGCCAGCAGCGGGGGGAGTGGTGAAGCTTTCTTT.